These T cell receptor beta chains were read from a single sample in a study of CD8 T cells in Susac syndrome. TCRdb passed the immunoSEQ multiplex PCR reads through MiXCR, listing each CDR3 protein once. Of fewer than 350,000 distinct CDR3 sequences in the sample, approximately 89% were seen once. Sequenced sample: CD8+ T cells from PBMCs. The origin of the receptors is a human donor with multiple sclerosis. Each CDR3 is given with its conserved first and last residue. The D gene is left open where the match is weak. The size of a clone is reported for some rows only, either as once, few or many, or as a class for expanded clones.

>14|once|TRBV5-1|NA|TRBJ1-2
CASSEGQGLYGYTF
TGCGCCAGCAGCGAAGGTCAGGGGTTGTATGGCTACACCTTC
>17|many|TRBV27|TRBD1|TRBJ2-2
CASSQDRGVANTGELFF
TGTGCCAGCAGTCAAGACAGGGGGGTCGCGAACACCGGGGAGCTGTTTTTT
>15|NA|TRBV30|TRBD2|TRBJ2-7
CAWSNLGEGDYEQYF
TGTGCCTGGAGCAATTTAGGGGAGGGAGACTACGAGCAGTACTTC
>12|NA|TRBV5-1|NA|TRBJ2-5
CASRRVQETQYF
TGCGCCAGCAGGAGGGTCCAAGAGACCCAGTACTTC
>13|few|TRBV5-1|TRBD1|TRBJ1-1
CASSLDRGTEAFF
TGTGCCAGCAGTTTAGACAGGGGGACTGAAGCTTTCTTT
>14|NA|TRBV5-6|NA|TRBJ1-2
CASSFGTDLYGYTF
TGTGCCAGCAGCTTCGGGACGGATCTCTATGGCTACACCTTC
>18|once|TRBV10-3|TRBD1|TRBJ2-5
CAISESVGRGYRQETQYF
TGTGCCATCAGTGAGTCGGTGGGCAGGGGGTACCGACAAGAGACCCAGTACTTC
>14|NA|TRBV20-1|NA|TRBJ2-7
CSARVVGPDYEQYF
TGCAGTGCTAGAGTCGTAGGGCCTGACTACGAGCAGTACTTC
>14|NA|TRBV13|TRBD2|TRBJ2-1
CASSYSTSGRGQFF
TGTGCCAGCAGCTACTCGACTAGCGGGAGGGGGCAGTTCTTC
>18|NA|TRBV27|NA|TRBJ2-1
CASSLFSSGLVSYNEQFF
TGTGCCAGCAGTTTATTTTCCTCCGGGCTAGTTTCCTACAATGAGCAGTTCTTC
>14|NA|TRBV27|NA|TRBJ1-4
CASSLWQGHKKLFF
TGTGCCAGCAGTTTGTGGCAGGGGCATAAAAAACTGTTTTTT
>12|NA|TRBV19|NA|TRBJ1-1
CAIHDLRGYAFF
TGTGCCATTCATGATTTAAGAGGATACGCTTTCTTT
>17|NA|TRBV19|TRBD2|TRBJ2-7
CASSIIGASGTPYEQYF
TGTGCCAGTAGTATTATAGGGGCTAGCGGTACACCCTACGAGCAGTACTTC
>15|NA|TRBV12-3/TRBV12-4|TRBD1|TRBJ1-4
CASSLLGTDNEKLFF
TGTGCCAGCAGTTTACTCGGGACAGATAATGAAAAACTGTTTTTT
>15|NA|TRBV14|TRBD1|TRBJ2-7
CASSQADRPLYEQYF
TGTGCCAGCAGCCAAGCGGACAGGCCTCTCTACGAGCAGTACTTC
>16|NA|TRBV4-3|NA|TRBJ1-2
CASSQDLMILIYGYTF
TGCGCCAGCAGCCAAGATCTCATGATCTTAATCTATGGCTACACCTTC
>17|NA|TRBV4-2|NA|TRBJ1-4
CASSQPGRSATNEKLFF
TGTGCCAGCAGCCAGCCGGGACGATCGGCAACTAATGAAAAACTGTTTTTT
>17|NA|TRBV3-1|TRBD2|TRBJ2-1
CASSQRRLAGTYNEQFF
TGTGCCAGCAGCCAACGAAGACTAGCGGGAACCTACAATGAGCAGTTCTTC
>14|NA|TRBV9|TRBD2|TRBJ2-7
CASSVLADSYEQYF
TGTGCCAGCAGCGTTCTAGCGGACTCCTACGAGCAGTACTTC
>16|NA|TRBV28|TRBD1|TRBJ1-3
CASSLGTEVSGNTIYF
TGTGCCAGCAGTTTAGGGACAGAAGTCTCTGGAAACACCATATATTTT
>14|NA|TRBV10-3|NA|TRBJ1-5
CAISPGHRNQPQHF
TGTGCCATCAGTCCGGGACACAGAAATCAGCCCCAGCATTTT
>13|NA|TRBV21-1|NA|TRBJ2-7
CANPPDFTYEQYF
TGTGCCAACCCTCCTGACTTTACCTACGAGCAGTACTTC
>15|NA|TRBV5-1|TRBD2|TRBJ2-3
CASSLSGLAADTQYF
TGCGCCAGCAGCTTGAGTGGACTAGCTGCAGATACGCAGTATTTT
>19|NA|TRBV9|TRBD2|TRBJ2-1
CASSVNPGTSGTNYNEQFF
TGTGCCAGCAGCGTGAACCCAGGGACTAGCGGGACAAACTACAATGAGCAGTTCTTC
>14|NA|TRBV7-2|NA|TRBJ2-5
CASSLVQMTETQYF
TGTGCCAGCAGCTTAGTGCAGATGACAGAGACCCAGTACTTC
>17|NA|TRBV6-2/TRBV6-3|TRBD1|TRBJ1-2
CASSYGTGFYPHPFYTF
TGTGCCAGCAGTTACGGGACAGGGTTTTACCCACACCCATTCTACACCTTC
>15|few|TRBV5-6|TRBD2|TRBJ2-7
CASSLAGVGIDEQYF
TGTGCCAGCAGCTTAGCGGGAGTCGGGATCGACGAGCAGTACTTC
>16|few|TRBV11-1|NA|TRBJ2-1
CASSLARGIPYNEQFF
TGTGCCAGCAGCTTAGCGAGGGGGATACCCTACAATGAGCAGTTCTTC
>14|NA|TRBV11-2|TRBD1|TRBJ2-7
CASSLTGETYEQYF
TGTGCCAGCAGCTTGACAGGGGAGACCTACGAGCAGTACTTC
>17|NA|TRBV4-3|TRBD2|TRBJ2-1
CASSQEGGGRFYNEQFF
TGCGCCAGCAGCCAAGAGGGGGGAGGGCGGTTCTACAATGAGCAGTTCTTC
>14|NA|TRBV9|TRBD1|TRBJ1-4
CASSVEGQPEKLFF
TGTGCCAGCAGCGTAGAGGGACAGCCTGAAAAACTGTTTTTT
>13|NA|TRBV30|NA|TRBJ2-4
CAYPDLTKNIQYF
TGTGCCTACCCGGACCTAACCAAAAACATTCAGTACTTC
>13|NA|TRBV7-8|NA|TRBJ2-7
CASSLYGTYEQYF
TGTGCCAGCAGCTTATACGGGACCTACGAGCAGTACTTC
>15|NA|TRBV13|TRBD2|TRBJ2-2
CASSFVAGDTGELFF
TGTGCCAGCAGCTTCGTAGCGGGTGACACCGGGGAGCTGTTTTTT
>15|NA|TRBV13|NA|TRBJ1-1
CASSAYLTSNTEAFF
TGTGCCAGCAGCGCCTACCTCACATCTAACACTGAAGCTTTCTTT
>15|NA|TRBV30|NA|TRBJ1-5
CAWSRVDDRGQPQHF
TGTGCCTGGAGTAGGGTGGACGACCGGGGTCAGCCCCAGCATTTT
>16|NA|TRBV7-9|NA|TRBJ2-1
CASSARKILSYNEQFF
TGTGCCAGCAGCGCACGGAAGATCCTCTCCTACAATGAGCAGTTCTTC
>16|NA|TRBV14|NA|TRBJ1-1
CASSQAPTGWNTEAFF
TGTGCCAGCAGCCAAGCCCCCACAGGTTGGAACACTGAAGCTTTCTTT
>12|NA|TRBV28|TRBD1|TRBJ2-5
CASSPNRGTQYF
TGTGCCAGCAGTCCTAACAGGGGCACCCAGTACTTC
>15|NA|TRBV27|TRBD2|TRBJ2-7
CASSPGTSGYYEQYF
TGTGCCAGCAGTCCCGGGACTAGCGGTTACTACGAGCAGTACTTC
>15|NA|TRBV20-1|TRBD1|TRBJ2-7
CSASPDRGQPSEQYF
TGCAGTGCTTCACCGGACAGGGGACAGCCTTCGGAGCAGTACTTC